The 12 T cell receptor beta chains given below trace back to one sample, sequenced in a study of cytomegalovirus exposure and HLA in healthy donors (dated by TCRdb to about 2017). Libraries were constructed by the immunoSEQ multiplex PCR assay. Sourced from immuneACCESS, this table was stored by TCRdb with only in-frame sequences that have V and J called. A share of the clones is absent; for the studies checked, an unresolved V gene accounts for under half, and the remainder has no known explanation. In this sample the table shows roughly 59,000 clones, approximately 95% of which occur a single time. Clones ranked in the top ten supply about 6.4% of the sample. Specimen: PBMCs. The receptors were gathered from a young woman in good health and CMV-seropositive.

This CDR3 is CASSLIRQTVGGYTF. The CDR3 bases are TGTGCCAGCAGCTTAATAAGGCAGACTGTGGGTGGCTACACCTTC. J is TRBJ1-2 and V is TRBV7-2; unclear D gene. Germline V lookup: CDR1 SGHTA, CDR2 FQGNSA. The CDR3 contains 15 residues. V lost 2 bases and J 7 bases, leaving 17 bases between the germline ends.

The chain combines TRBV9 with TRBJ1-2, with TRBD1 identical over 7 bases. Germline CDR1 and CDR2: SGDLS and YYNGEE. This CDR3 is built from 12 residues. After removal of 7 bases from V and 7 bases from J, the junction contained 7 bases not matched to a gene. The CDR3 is CASDRVRGGYTF. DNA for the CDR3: TGTGCCAGCGACAGGGTACGGGGTGGCTACACCTTC.

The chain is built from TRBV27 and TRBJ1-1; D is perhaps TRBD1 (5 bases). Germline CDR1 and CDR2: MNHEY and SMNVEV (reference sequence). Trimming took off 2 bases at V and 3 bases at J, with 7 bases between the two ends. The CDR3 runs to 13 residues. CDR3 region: CASSLAGHTEAFF. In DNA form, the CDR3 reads TGTGCCAGCAGTTTAGCGGGGCACACTGAAGCTTTCTTT.

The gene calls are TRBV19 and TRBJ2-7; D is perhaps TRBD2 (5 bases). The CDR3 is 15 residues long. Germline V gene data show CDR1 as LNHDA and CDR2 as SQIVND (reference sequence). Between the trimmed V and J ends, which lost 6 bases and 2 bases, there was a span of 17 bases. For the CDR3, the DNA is TGTGCCAGTAGGGTAAAGGACGGAGGAGCCTACGAGCAGTACTTC. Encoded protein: CASRVKDGGAYEQYF.

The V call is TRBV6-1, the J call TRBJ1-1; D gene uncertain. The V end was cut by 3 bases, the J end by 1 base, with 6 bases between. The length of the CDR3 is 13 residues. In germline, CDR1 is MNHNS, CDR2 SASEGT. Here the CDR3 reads CASSDRGNTEAFF. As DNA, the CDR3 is TGTGCCAGCAGTGACCGGGGGAACACTGAAGCTTTCTTT.

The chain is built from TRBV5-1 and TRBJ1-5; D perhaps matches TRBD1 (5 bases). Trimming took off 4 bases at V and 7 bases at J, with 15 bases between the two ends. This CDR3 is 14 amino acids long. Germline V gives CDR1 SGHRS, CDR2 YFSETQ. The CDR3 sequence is CASSRGEGGQPQHF. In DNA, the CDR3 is TGCGCCAGCAGCCGGGGGGAGGGCGGACAGCCCCAGCATTTT. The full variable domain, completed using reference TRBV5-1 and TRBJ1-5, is KAGVTQTPRYLIKTRGQQVTLSCSPISGHRSVSWYQQTPGQGLQFLFEYFSETQRNKGNFPGRFSGRQFSNSRSEMNVSTLELGDSALYLCASSRGEGGQPQHFGDGTRLSIL.

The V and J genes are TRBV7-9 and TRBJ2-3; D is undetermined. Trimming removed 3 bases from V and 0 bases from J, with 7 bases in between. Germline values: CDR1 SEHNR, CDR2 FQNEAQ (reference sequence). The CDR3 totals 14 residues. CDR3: CASSLVLSTDTQYF. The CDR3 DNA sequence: TGTGCCAGCAGCTTGGTACTCAGCACAGATACGCAGTATTTT.

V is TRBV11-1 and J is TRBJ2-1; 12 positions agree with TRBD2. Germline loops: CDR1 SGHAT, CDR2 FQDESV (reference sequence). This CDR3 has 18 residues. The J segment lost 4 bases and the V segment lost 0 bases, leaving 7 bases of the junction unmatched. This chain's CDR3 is CASSLALAGGRRYNEQFF. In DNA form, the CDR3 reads TGTGCCAGCAGCTTAGCGCTAGCGGGGGGGCGGCGTTACAATGAGCAGTTCTTC.

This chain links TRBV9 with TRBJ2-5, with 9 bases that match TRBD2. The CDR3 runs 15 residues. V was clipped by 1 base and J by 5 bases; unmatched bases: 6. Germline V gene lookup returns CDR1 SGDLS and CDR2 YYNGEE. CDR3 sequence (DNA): TGTGCCAGCAGCGTACGCGGGGGGGCCTTGGAGACCCAGTACTTC. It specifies CASSVRGGALETQYF.

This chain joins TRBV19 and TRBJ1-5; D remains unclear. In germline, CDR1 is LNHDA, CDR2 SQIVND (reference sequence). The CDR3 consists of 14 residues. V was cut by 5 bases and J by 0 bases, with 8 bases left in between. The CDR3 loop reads CASSVANSNQPQHF. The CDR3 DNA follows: TGTGCCAGTAGTGTGGCAAATAGCAATCAGCCCCAGCATTTT.

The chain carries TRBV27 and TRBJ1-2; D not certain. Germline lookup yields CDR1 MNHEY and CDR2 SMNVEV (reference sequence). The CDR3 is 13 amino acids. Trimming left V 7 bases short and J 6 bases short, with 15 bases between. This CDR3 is CASKIGGQDGYTF. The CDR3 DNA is TGTGCCAGCAAAATAGGAGGGCAAGATGGCTACACCTTC.

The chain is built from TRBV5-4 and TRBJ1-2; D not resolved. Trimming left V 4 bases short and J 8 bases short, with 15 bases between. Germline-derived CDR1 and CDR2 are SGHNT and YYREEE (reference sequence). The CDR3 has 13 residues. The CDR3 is CASSPLRGRGYTF. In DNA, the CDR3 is TGTGCCAGCAGCCCACTACGGGGTCGAGGCTACACCTTC.